This T cell receptor (beta chain) was recovered during a study of OX40 agonist ivuxolimab in advanced cancers. On the study more broadly: People who had prior anti-PD-1, anti-PD-L1 or anti-CTLA-4 therapy could take part, and around 43% had some.

CDR1 SGHAT and CDR2 FQNNGV come from the germline V gene. V gave up 1 base and J gave up 9 bases, with 10 bases separating them. The length of the CDR3 is 13 residues. The data were produced by immunoSEQ multiplex PCR, yet TCRdb's version contains in-frame clones alone and is incomplete. This table holds some 44,000 clones, about 86% found once. The study, taken as a whole, reports: Expanded clones tended on average to be more numerous among CD8+ T cells than CD4+.

A remark on this clone: Its antigen is unidentified.

The chain employs TRBV11-2 and TRBJ2-1; possibly TRBD1 for D (6 bases). The sample in question was CD4+ or CD8+ T cells sorted from blood, obtained in a trial of the OX40 agonist ivuxolimab. The receptor comes from an adult with an advanced solid tumor such as melanoma, head and neck, liver or kidney cancer. CDR3 protein: CASSLAQGGEQFF. CDR3 nucleotides: TGTGCCAGCAGCTTAGCCCAAGGGGGTGAGCAGTTCTTC.